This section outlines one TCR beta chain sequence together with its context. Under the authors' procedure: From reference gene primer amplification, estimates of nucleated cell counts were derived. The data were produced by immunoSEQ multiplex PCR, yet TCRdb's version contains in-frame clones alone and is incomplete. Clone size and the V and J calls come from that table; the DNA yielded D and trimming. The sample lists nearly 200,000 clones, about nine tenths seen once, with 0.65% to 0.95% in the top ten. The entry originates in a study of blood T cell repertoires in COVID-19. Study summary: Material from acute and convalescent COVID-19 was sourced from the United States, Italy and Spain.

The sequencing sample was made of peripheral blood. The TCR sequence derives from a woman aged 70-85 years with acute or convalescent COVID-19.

This CDR3 reads CASRSGTGHEKLFF. The CDR3 DNA reads TGCGCCAGCCGCTCCGGGACAGGACATGAAAAACTGTTTTTT. The rearrangement links TRBV5-1 to TRBJ1-4, with 8 bases fitting TRBD1. Germline V gene sequence: CDR1 SGHRS, CDR2 YFSETQ. The CDR3 contains 14 residues. V dropped 7 bases and J dropped 6; count of bases not matched to a gene: 8. The full variable domain, completed using reference TRBV5-1 and TRBJ1-4, is KAGVTQTPRYLIKTRGQQVTLSCSPISGHRSVSWYQQTPGQGLQFLFEYFSETQRNKGNFPGRFSGRQFSNSRSEMNVSTLELGDSALYLCASRSGTGHEKLFFGSGTQLSVL.